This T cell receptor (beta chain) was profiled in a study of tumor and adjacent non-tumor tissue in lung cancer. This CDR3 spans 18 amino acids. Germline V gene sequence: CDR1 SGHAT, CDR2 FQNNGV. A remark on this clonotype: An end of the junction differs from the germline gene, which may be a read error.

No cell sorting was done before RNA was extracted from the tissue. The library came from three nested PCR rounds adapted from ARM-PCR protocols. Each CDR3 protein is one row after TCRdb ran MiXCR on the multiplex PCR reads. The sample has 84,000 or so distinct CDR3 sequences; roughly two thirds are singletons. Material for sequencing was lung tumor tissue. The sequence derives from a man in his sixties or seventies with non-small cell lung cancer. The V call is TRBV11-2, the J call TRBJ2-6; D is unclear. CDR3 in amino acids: CASSSRMIGFSRANVLTF. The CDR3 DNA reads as TGTGCCAGCAGTTCCAGGATGATTGGGTTCTCTCGGGCCAACGTCCTGACTTTC.